The rows below give T cell receptor beta chains drawn from one sample of a study of CD8+ T cells in alopecia areata. Assay: immunoSEQ multiplex PCR; the TCRdb copy retains only in-frame clones and omits some. Among 200,000 to 250,000 clones listed, more than 30% were seen once. This material consisted of CD4+ T cells sorted from blood, taken around week 34, from a patient treated with tofacitinib. Receptors were obtained from a human donor with alopecia areata. Both conserved end residues are part of each CDR3.

>TRBV10-3|TRBJ2-7
CAISEEVVGEQYF
>TRBV6-6|TRBJ2-7
CASILDRGRIGEQYF
>TRBV14|TRBJ2-3
CASSQPRGRLTDTQYF
>TRBV29-1|TRBJ2-6
CSVTRDSGANVLTF
>TRBV19|TRBJ2-3
CASKGPLTDTQYF
>TRBV27|TRBJ1-2
CASSTGRDGYTF
>TRBV5-1|TRBJ2-5
CASSLPFQGTQYF
>TRBV7-9|TRBJ2-3
CASSSADTQYF
>TRBV7-6|TRBJ1-4
CASSFGQGREKLFF
>TRBV5-1|TRBJ2-5
CASSLFQGGETQYF
>TRBV29-1|TRBJ2-7
CSVANKGAPYEQYF
>TRBV27|TRBJ1-1
CASSRSLNTEAFF
>TRBV5-4|TRBJ2-7
CASSFDWYEQYF
>TRBV2|TRBJ1-5
CASRSDGISNQPQHF
>TRBV5-6|TRBJ1-4
CASSRTGTLNEKLFF
>TRBV29-1|TRBJ2-2
CSACLQGGGELFF
>TRBV9|TRBJ2-1
CASSEGGSYNEQFF
>TRBV18|TRBJ1-1
CASSRIEGDTEAFF
>TRBV6-5|TRBJ1-6
CASSYSGSYNSPLHF
>TRBV30|TRBJ2-1
CAWMRLQGNEQFF
>TRBV29-1|TRBJ2-7
CSVAWADPRSYEQYF
>TRBV30|TRBJ2-2
CAWSVLGTGELFF
>TRBV29-1|TRBJ2-3
CSVRQGSWDTQYF
>TRBV5-1|TRBJ2-5
CASSLSRQQQETQYF
>TRBV15|TRBJ2-7
CATSRDNGLAYEQYF
>TRBV4-2|TRBJ2-1
CASSQDWGDRGRDEQFF
>TRBV30|TRBJ2-7
CACLAGSGSYEQYF
>TRBV29-1|TRBJ2-3
CSVDLQGADTQYF
>TRBV10-3|TRBJ2-5
CAIKASGGAQETQYF
>TRBV15|TRBJ1-1
CATSRARANTEAFF
>TRBV25-1|TRBJ2-3
CASGRDSTDTQYF
>TRBV18|TRBJ1-6
CASSPKTGNSPLHF
>TRBV9|TRBJ2-7
CASSPRGSGSSYEQYF
>TRBV4-1|TRBJ1-1
CASSQPRRGNTEAFF
>TRBV6-5|TRBJ2-7
CASRKQGRYSYEQYF
>TRBV7-9|TRBJ1-1
CASSLSGSGHTEAFF
>TRBV6-1|TRBJ1-5
CASSERGAQPQHF
>TRBV9|TRBJ1-2
CASSRRGDSANYGYTF
>TRBV11-2|TRBJ2-7
CASSSTRLAGPYEQYF
>TRBV7-2|TRBJ2-3
CASSQRLPASGGLQATQYF